Following are 21 T cell receptor beta chains from one sample sequenced in a study of shared clonotypes between healthy human individuals. TCRdb's copy holds only in-frame clones and misses some; the assay was immunoSEQ multiplex PCR. The table includes 850,000 to 1,100,000 clones, approximately 77% detected once. Material for sequencing was memory CD4+ T cells from PBMCs. Subset meaning: CD45RA-negative fraction. Receptor source: a man aged 18 to 30 in good health. Some clones in this sample may be carry-over from other donors' samples.

The genes are TRBV7-8 and TRBJ1-1; a weak D match, TRBD1 (6 bases). From germline, CDR1 is SGHVS and CDR2 FQNEAQ. With 11 bases removed from V and 1 base from J, the gap between germline ends came to 17 bases. The CDR3 has 14 amino acids. DNA for the CDR3: TGTGCCGTCGAAAGGACAGCTTCGAACACTGAAGCTTTCTTT. Amino acids: CAVERTASNTEAFF.

This clone was detected only a few times. The sample holds other DNA sequences that translate to the same CDR3. The J gene is TRBJ2-5, the V gene TRBV28; 8 bases agree with TRBD1. V dropped 6 bases and J dropped 1; count of bases not matched to a gene: 4. The CDR3 extends over 14 amino acids. CDR1 MDHEN and CDR2 SYDVKM come from the germline V gene. Here the CDR3 reads CASSLGQAQETQYF. The CDR3 DNA sequence: TGTGCCAGCAGCCTGGGACAGGCCCAAGAGACCCAGTACTTC.

Here the CDR3 reads CASSSPTRSTGELFF. Here the CDR3 DNA reads TGTGCCAGCAGCTCTCCAACGCGGAGCACCGGGGAGCTGTTTTTT. The V and J genes are TRBV7-2 and TRBJ2-2, with no clear D. V shed 4 bases and J shed 4 bases, with 13 bases lying between them. Germline V CDR1 and CDR2: SGHTA, FQGNSA. The CDR3 spans 15 residues.

The chain couples TRBV5-6 to TRBJ1-5; 11 bases map to TRBD1. After removal of 4 bases from V and 7 bases from J, the junction contained 4 bases not matched to a gene. CDR3 length equals 14 residues. Germline CDR1 and CDR2: SGHDT and YYEEEE. CDR3 DNA sequence: TGTGCCAGCAGCGGAGGGACAGGGGGGCAGCCCCAGCATTTT. This sequence encodes CASSGGTGGQPQHF.

The rearrangement uses TRBV30 and TRBJ2-4; D ambiguous. The CDR3 sequence is 13 residues long. From germline, CDR1 is GTSNPN and CDR2 SVGIG (reference sequence). Trimming took off 1 base at V and 0 bases at J, with 4 bases between the two ends. In DNA, the CDR3 is TGTGCCTGGAGTGCCACAGCCAAAAACATTCAGTACTTC. Amino acid sequence: CAWSATAKNIQYF.

Many counts were recorded for this clone. This chain uses TRBV2 with TRBJ1-2, with D maybe TRBD1 (6 bases). V lost 0 bases and J 7 bases, leaving 18 bases between the germline ends. The germline V gene encodes CDR1 SNHLY and CDR2 FYNNEI. CDR3 size: 16 residues. The CDR3 protein is CASSEAGTGSGSGYTF. The CDR3, as DNA: TGTGCCAGCAGTGAAGCGGGAACAGGGTCGGGTAGTGGCTACACCTTC.

V gene TRBV5-4 combines with J gene TRBJ1-2; possibly TRBD1 for D (6 bases). This CDR3 region has 15 residues. V lost 0 bases and J lost 6, with 15 bases in between. CDR1 and CDR2 from the germline V gene are SGHNT and YYREEE (reference sequence). CDR3: CASSLVTRGNDGYTF. The DNA of the CDR3 is TGTGCCAGCAGCTTGGTGACCAGGGGCAACGATGGCTACACCTTC.

The CDR3 DNA follows: TGTGCCAGCAGCTTAGTGACCGATGGGGACTATGGCTACACCTTC. Protein product: CASSLVTDGDYGYTF. The V gene is TRBV7-9, the J gene TRBJ1-2; no clear D gene. Germline V gene data show CDR1 as SEHNR and CDR2 as FQNEAQ (reference sequence). This CDR3 has 15 residues. V lost 1 base and J 3 bases, leaving 12 bases between the germline ends.

V gene TRBV5-6 combines with J gene TRBJ2-5; 10 bases line up with TRBD1. The CDR3 has 13 residues. Germline V gives CDR1 SGHDT, CDR2 YYEEEE. The ends lost 4 bases at V and 5 bases at J; junction bases unmatched: 2. The CDR3 spells CASSPGQGETQYF. The CDR3 bases are TGTGCCAGCAGCCCGGGACAGGGGGAGACCCAGTACTTC.

This chain links TRBV9 with TRBJ1-5, with D maybe TRBD1 (6 bases). Trimming took 1 base from V and 0 from J, leaving 8 bases between them. Looked up from germline, CDR1 is SGDLS and CDR2 is YYNGEE. The CDR3 is made up of 15 amino acids. CDR3 nucleotide sequence: TGTGCCAGCAGCGTAACGGACAGTAGCAATCAGCCCCAGCATTTT. Its protein is CASSVTDSSNQPQHF. Full variable domain (missing parts from reference TRBV9 and TRBJ1-5): DSGVTQTPKHLITATGQRVTLRCSPRSGDLSVYWYQQSLDQGLQFLIQYYNGEERAKGNILERFSAQQFPDLHSELNLSSLELGDSALYFCASSVTDSSNQPQHFGDGTRLSIL.

The V call is TRBV6-5, the J call TRBJ2-6; 7 positions agree with TRBD1. Germline V gene lookup returns CDR1 MNHEY and CDR2 SVGAGI. J was trimmed by 2 bases and V by 9 bases; bases with no gene match: 4. This CDR3 spans 14 amino acids. The CDR3 is CASKGGAGANVLTF. CDR3 in DNA: TGTGCCAGTAAAGGGGGCGCTGGGGCCAACGTCCTGACTTTC.

The V and J genes are TRBV9 and TRBJ1-3; D unclear. Trimming pared 0 bases from V and 0 bases from J, leaving 10 bases between. From germline, CDR1 is SGDLS and CDR2 YYNGEE. This CDR3 is built from 16 residues. The DNA for the CDR3 is TGTGCCAGCAGCGTAGGGGCGGGAATCTCTGGAAACACCATATATTTT. It is translated as CASSVGAGISGNTIYF. Filled out from reference TRBV9 and TRBJ1-3, the complete variable domain reads DSGVTQTPKHLITATGQRVTLRCSPRSGDLSVYWYQQSLDQGLQFLIQYYNGEERAKGNILERFSAQQFPDLHSELNLSSLELGDSALYFCASSVGAGISGNTIYFGEGSWLTVV.

The chain is built from TRBV7-6 and TRBJ2-7, with D perhaps matching TRBD1 or TRBD2 (6 bases each). Trimming took off 2 bases at V and 2 bases at J, with 16 bases between the two ends. Germline CDR1 reads SGHVS; CDR2 reads FNYEAQ. The length of the CDR3 is 16 residues. The CDR3 region has the DNA TGTGCCAGCAGCTTATTGGGAGGACAGACTGCCTACGAGCAGTACTTC. Amino acid sequence: CASSLLGGQTAYEQYF. Variable domain in full (rest from reference TRBV7-6 and TRBJ2-7): GAGVSQSPRYKVTKRGQDVALRCDPISGHVSLYWYRQALGQGPEFLTYFNYEAQQDKSGLPNDRFSAERPEGSISTLTIQRTEQRDSAMYRCASSLLGGQTAYEQYFGPGTRLTVT.

The J gene is TRBJ2-1, the V gene TRBV6-1; D may correspond to TRBD1 or TRBD2 (5 bases each). Germline V lookup: CDR1 MNHNS, CDR2 SASEGT. This CDR3 is 16 amino acids long. V dropped 3 bases and J dropped 0 bases, with 12 bases sitting between them. For the CDR3, the DNA is TGTGCCAGCAGTGATGAGGGGCGGACCTCCTACAATGAGCAGTTCTTC. Protein sequence: CASSDEGRTSYNEQFF.

In the case of this clone: This CDR3 is also generated by other DNA sequences in the sample. The J gene is TRBJ1-1, the V gene TRBV9; a weak D match, TRBD1 (5 bases). The CDR3 sequence is 15 residues long. Germline values: CDR1 SGDLS, CDR2 YYNGEE. Trimming removed 4 bases at V and 6 bases at J, with 19 bases between. In DNA, the CDR3 is TGTGCCAGCAGCCGACGGGGGGGATATGGGGCTGAAGCTTTCTTT. This gives the protein CASSRRGGYGAEAFF.

The CDR3 region is CASSRAGRGISYEQYF. The CDR3 coding sequence is TGTGCCAGCAGTAGGGCGGGCAGGGGGATATCCTACGAGCAGTACTTC. The chain couples TRBV27 to TRBJ2-7; 7 positions agree with TRBD1. V dropped 5 bases and J dropped 1; count of bases not matched to a gene: 11. Germline V gives CDR1 MNHEY, CDR2 SMNVEV (reference sequence). The CDR3 length is 16 residues.

In its sample, this clone was seen once. The chain joins TRBV27 to TRBJ2-2, with D hard to call. CDR1 and CDR2 from the germline V gene are MNHEY and SMNVEV (reference sequence). The CDR3 loop spans 13 amino acids. Trimming shortened V by 2 bases and J by 3 bases, and 4 bases separated the two germline ends. The CDR3 nucleotides read TGTGCCAGCAGTTTACAGGACACCGGGGAGCTGTTTTTT. Residues: CASSLQDTGELFF.

This rearrangement joins TRBV4-3 to TRBJ1-4, with D possibly being TRBD1 (6 bases). The germline V gene has CDR1 LGHNA and CDR2 YSLEER. This CDR3 has 16 amino acids. The ends were cut back, 1 base at V and 3 bases at J, with 12 bases in the middle. CDR3 region: CASSQGQGTANEKLFF. The CDR3 nucleotides are TGCGCCAGCAGCCAAGGTCAGGGGACCGCTAATGAAAAACTGTTTTTT.

The V and J genes are TRBV2 and TRBJ1-5; D unresolved. The V gene lost 9 bases and the J gene lost 3 bases, with 21 bases spanning the gap. The germline CDR1 and CDR2 sequences are SNHLY and FYNNEI. The CDR3 spans 16 residues. Here the CDR3 DNA reads TGTGCCAGAAAAGGGTTCAGCCGAGGAATCAATCAGCCCCAGCATTTT. It is translated as CARKGFSRGINQPQHF.

As regards this clone: In the same sample, other DNA sequences code for this CDR3. The rearrangement joins TRBV20-1 to TRBJ2-3; D is undetermined. CDR3 length: 11 amino acids. Germline loops: CDR1 DFQATT, CDR2 SNEGSKA (reference sequence). The V end lost 6 bases, the J end lost 0 bases, and 4 bases lay between the germline ends. The CDR3 is CSAVSTDTQYF. The CDR3, as DNA: TGCAGTGCCGTAAGCACAGATACGCAGTATTTT.

The chain couples TRBV7-2 to TRBJ2-2; 10 nucleotides line up with TRBD2. The CDR3 sequence is 19 residues long. CDR1 is SGHTA and CDR2 is FQGNSA in the germline V gene. V lost 2 bases to trimming and J lost 5 bases; unmatched junction nucleotides: 14. This CDR3 reads CASSLFSPLASGRTGELFF. CDR3 nucleotide sequence: TGTGCCAGCAGCTTATTCTCTCCGCTGGCTAGCGGGAGAACCGGGGAGCTGTTTTTT.